The 18 T cell receptor beta chains reported below all come from one sample, sequenced in a study of control samples from healthy donors and cancer patients. TCRdb's copy holds only in-frame clones and misses some; the assay was immunoSEQ multiplex PCR. This table has 100,000 or so clones, around 89% appearing once. What was sequenced was blood. These receptors all come from a man younger than 40 in good health.

The chain joins TRBV4-1 to TRBJ2-6; 7 nucleotides match TRBD1. From germline, CDR1 is MGHRA and CDR2 YSYEKL. The V segment lost 1 base and the J segment 0 bases; nucleotides outside the gene matches: 0. The CDR3 has 16 residues. The CDR3 spells CASSQGDSSGANVLTF. CDR3 coding DNA: TGCGCCAGCAGCCAAGGGGACAGCTCTGGGGCCAACGTCCTGACTTTC.

CDR3 in amino acids: CASSRGQGIKETQYF. Here the CDR3 DNA reads TGTGCCAGCAGCAGAGGACAGGGGATCAAAGAGACCCAGTACTTC. This chain links TRBV25-1 with TRBJ2-5; 9 bases agree with TRBD1. Germline CDR1 and CDR2: MGHDK and SYGVNS. The V and J ends lost 6 bases and 3 bases, in that order; junction bases with no gene match: 8. The CDR3 length is 15 residues.

The chain couples TRBV29-1 to TRBJ2-3; 8 bases line up with TRBD2. The CDR3 is made up of 14 amino acids. From germline, CDR1 is SQVTM and CDR2 ANQGSEA. V lost 8 bases, J lost 3 bases, and 10 bases stayed unmatched. CDR3 bases: TGCAGCACGTCTACCGGGGGGGCTACAGATACGCAGTATTTT. This sequence encodes CSTSTGGATDTQYF.

There are a few counts of this clone. The chain carries TRBV12-5 and TRBJ1-5, with 10 nucleotides matching TRBD1. The V gene end was trimmed by 1 base and the J gene end by 11 bases; junction bases not matched to a gene: 14. This CDR3 has 17 residues. Germline-derived CDR1 and CDR2 are LGHNT and FRNRAP. The CDR3 is CASGLALTGGPPGAQHF. The DNA for the CDR3 is TGTGCTAGTGGTTTGGCCCTGACAGGGGGCCCACCGGGGGCCCAGCATTTT.

In the case of this clone: Distinct nucleotide sequences in the sample also encode this CDR3. The chain carries TRBV4-1 and TRBJ1-6; D gene uncertain. V lost 2 bases to trimming and J lost 7 bases, with 9 bases between them. Germline V gene lookup returns CDR1 MGHRA and CDR2 YSYEKL. The CDR3 sequence is 14 residues long. CDR3 region: CASSQRVGNSPLHF. CDR3 DNA: TGCGCCAGCAGCCAACGGGTCGGGAATTCACCCCTCCACTTT.

The chain employs TRBV12-5 and TRBJ2-5; either TRBD1 or TRBD2 may supply D (5 bases each). Germline lookup yields CDR1 LGHNT and CDR2 FRNRAP. The V end was cut by 2 bases, the J end by 5 bases, with 9 bases between. This CDR3 region has 13 residues. The CDR3 DNA reads as TGTGCTAGTGGTTTGCAGGGCGGGGAGACCCAGTACTTC. Translated: CASGLQGGETQYF.

The genes are TRBV28 and TRBJ2-5; a possible D gene is TRBD2 (6 bases). V was cut by 6 bases and J by 1 base, with 21 bases left in between. Germline assignment: CDR1 MDHEN and CDR2 SYDVKM. The CDR3 length is 17 residues. The CDR3 is CASSSQVSGGVQETQYF. CDR3 DNA sequence: TGTGCCAGCAGCTCCCAAGTGTCAGGCGGGGTCCAAGAGACCCAGTACTTC.

The genes are TRBV12-2 and TRBJ1-3. TRBV12-2 is noted as a pseudogene. The CDR3 has 14 amino acids. CDR3 region: CAEGFRALGNTIYF. DNA of the CDR3: TGTGCAGAAGGGTTCCGGGCACTTGGAAACACCATATATTTT.

This clone was seen once. The chain joins TRBV28 to TRBJ1-6; unclear D gene. CDR3 length equals 14 residues. Germline V gene data show CDR1 as MDHEN and CDR2 as SYDVKM. Trimming removed 3 bases from V and 10 bases from J, with 13 bases in between. CDR3 DNA sequence: TGTGCCAGCAGTTTCGTAAAAGGGAGGTCACCCCTCCACTTT. Protein sequence: CASSFVKGRSPLHF.

This clone was seen once. V gene TRBV7-2 combines with J gene TRBJ2-3; the match to TRBD2 covers 7 bases. This CDR3 has 14 amino acids. The germline V gene encodes CDR1 SGHTA and CDR2 FQGNSA. The junction had 3 bases not matched to a gene; V was cut back by 5 bases and J by 1 base. The CDR3 sequence is CASSRDYGTDTQYF. The CDR3 nucleotides read TGTGCCAGCAGCCGGGACTACGGCACAGATACGCAGTATTTT.

The rearrangement joins TRBV7-6 to TRBJ1-3; D uncertain. Trimming stripped 0 bases from V and 0 bases from J, with 6 bases between. CDR1 is SGHVS, CDR2 FNYEAQ, per germline. The CDR3 loop spans 15 amino acids. CDR3 nucleotide sequence: TGTGCCAGCAGCTTAGCCCGATACTCTGGAAACACCATATATTTT. It translates to CASSLARYSGNTIYF.

This chain uses TRBV5-1 with TRBJ1-1, with 7 bases fitting TRBD1. Germline V lookup: CDR1 SGHRS, CDR2 YFSETQ. This CDR3 has 15 amino acids. J lost 5 bases, V lost 0 bases, and 7 bases had no gene match. The CDR3 sequence: CASSLGQGGRTEAFF. In nucleotides, the CDR3 is TGCGCCAGCAGCTTGGGGCAGGGGGGCCGGACTGAAGCTTTCTTT.

The chain uses TRBV6-5 and TRBJ1-2, with D possibly TRBD1 on 5 matching bases. V was cut by 8 bases and J by 2 bases, with 18 bases left in between. CDR1 and CDR2 (germline): MNHEY, SVGAGI. CDR3 length equals 15 residues. In nucleotides, the CDR3 is TGTGCCAGCCCCTCAAGCGGGACCGACAACTATGGCTACACCTTC. Its translation: CASPSSGTDNYGYTF.

This clone came up a few times. The J gene is TRBJ2-7, the V gene TRBV4-3; 8 nucleotides agree with TRBD2. V lost 4 bases and J lost 5; bases outside the gene matches: 4. Germline V gene lookup returns CDR1 LGHNA and CDR2 YSLEER. CDR3 size: 13 residues. CDR3 loop: CASSPPGGDEQYF. CDR3 coding DNA: TGCGCCAGCAGCCCACCCGGGGGGGACGAGCAGTACTTC.

The chain joins TRBV5-6 to TRBJ2-5; unclear D gene. Trimming took 0 bases from V and 5 from J, leaving 5 bases between them. Germline CDR1 and CDR2: SGHDT and YYEEEE. The CDR3 loop spans 12 amino acids. CDR3 DNA: TGTGCCAGCAGCTTGGTTCGGGAGACCCAGTACTTC. It is translated as CASSLVRETQYF.

The chain carries TRBV5-5 and TRBJ1-1; a possible D gene is TRBD1 (6 bases). The CDR3 sequence is 15 residues long. Between the trimmed V and J ends, which lost 2 bases and 7 bases, there was a span of 18 bases. Germline CDR1 and CDR2: SGHKS and YYEKEE (reference sequence). CDR3 DNA sequence: TGTGCCAGCAGCTTAGCCGCGGGGGCTACCAATGAAGCTTTCTTT. Translating gives CASSLAAGATNEAFF. Full variable domain (remainder filled in from reference TRBV5-5 and TRBJ1-1): DAGVTQSPTHLIKTRGQQVTLRCSPISGHKSVSWYQQVLGQGPQFIFQYYEKEERGRGNFPDRFSARQFPNYSSELNVNALLLGDSALYLCASSLAAGATNEAFFGQGTRLTVV.

The chain employs TRBV14 and TRBJ1-1; 8 nucleotides line up with TRBD1. Germline V gives CDR1 SGHDN, CDR2 FVKESK. This CDR3 spans 15 amino acids. The V segment lost 4 bases and the J segment 2 bases; nucleotides outside the gene matches: 6. In nucleotides, the CDR3 is TGTGCCAGCAGCCGAAGACAGGGGAGAAACACTGAAGCTTTCTTT. It is translated as CASSRRQGRNTEAFF.

This clone was seen a few times. The genes are TRBV28 and TRBJ2-3, with D uncertain. The CDR3 runs to 12 residues. The V end was cut by 6 bases, the J end by 10 bases, with 14 bases between. Germline V CDR1 and CDR2: MDHEN, SYDVKM. CDR3 amino acids: CASSPPTMAQYF. CDR3 in DNA: TGTGCCAGCAGCCCACCAACTATGGCGCAGTATTTT.